This T cell receptor (beta chain) was obtained from a study of blood T cell repertoires in COVID-19. Study at large: Acute-phase and convalescent COVID-19 samples originated in the United States, Italy and Spain. Sample material is recorded as cDNA or gDNA derived from T cells, B-cell-depleted T cells, or PBMCs.

Per the study methods: Nucleated cell number was recorded as an estimate derived from reference gene primer amplification. The data were produced by immunoSEQ multiplex PCR, yet TCRdb's version contains in-frame clones alone and is incomplete. V and J calls and clone size are given by that table; D and trimming were obtained from the DNA. The sample yields roughly 45,000 clones, less than 85% seen once. Germline values: CDR1 LNHNV, CDR2 YYDKDF (reference sequence). The J segment lost 2 bases and the V segment lost 5 bases, leaving 10 bases of the junction unmatched. The CDR3 extends over 16 amino acids.

The receptor was isolated from a man aged 50-60 years with active COVID-19. The V and J genes are TRBV15 and TRBJ2-3; 7 nucleotides agree with TRBD2. The sequencing input was peripheral blood. CDR3 sequence: CATSLLTSPLTDTQYF. In DNA, the CDR3 is TGTGCCACCAGCCTCCTGACTAGCCCACTCACAGATACGCAGTATTTT.